Each of the 18 T cell receptor beta chains below was sequenced from the same sample in a study of cytotoxic CD8 clonotypes in ibrutinib-treated CLL. Produced via immunoSEQ multiplex PCR; TCRdb's table is partial and in-frame only. The sample consists of tens of thousands of clones, 68% of them appearing once. The sample consisted of PBMCs, taken after 12 months of ibrutinib treatment. Receptors originate from a human donor with chronic lymphocytic leukemia.

The chain employs TRBV6-5 and TRBJ1-1; D might be TRBD1 (5 bases). CDR3 length equals 16 residues. Germline CDR1 is MNHEY and CDR2 is SVGAGI. V lost 3 bases and J lost 0, with 14 bases in between. CDR3 sequence: CASSYRGVVMNTEAFF. The CDR3 coding sequence is TGTGCCAGCAGTTATCGAGGGGTAGTAATGAACACTGAAGCTTTCTTT.

The genes are TRBV11-2 and TRBJ2-7, with D tentatively TRBD2 (5 bases). The CDR3 length is 13 residues. V lost 8 bases and J 4 bases, leaving 15 bases between the germline ends. Germline CDR1 reads SGHAT; CDR2 reads FQNNGV. CDR3 in DNA: TGTGCCAGCGGACTGTCAGGTCGGTACGAGCAGTACTTC. Translation gives CASGLSGRYEQYF. The full variable domain, in which reference TRBV11-2 and TRBJ2-7 provide the parts outside the CDR3, is EAGVAQSPRYKIIEKRQSVAFWCNPISGHATLYWYQQILGQGPKLLIQFQNNGVVDDSQLPKDRFSAERLKGVDSTLKIQPAKLEDSAVYLCASGLSGRYEQYFGPGTRLTVT.

This chain connects TRBV6-6 to TRBJ1-1, with a weak D call TRBD1 (5 bases). Germline V lookup: CDR1 MNHNY, CDR2 SVGAGI (reference sequence). V was trimmed by 6 bases and J by 3 bases, leaving 11 bases between them. This CDR3 spans 13 amino acids. CDR3 protein: CASRTQGDTEAFF. The CDR3 DNA reads as TGTGCCAGCAGAACCCAGGGTGACACTGAAGCTTTCTTT.

This chain connects TRBV6-4 to TRBJ2-1, with 9 bases lining up with TRBD2. CDR3 length equals 14 residues. V lost 7 bases to trimming and J lost 5 bases; unmatched junction nucleotides: 6. CDR1 is MRHNA, CDR2 SNTAGT, per germline. The CDR3 nucleotides are TGTGCCAGCAAAAGGTTAGCGGGGGACAATGAGCAGTTCTTC. Protein: CASKRLAGDNEQFF.

This clone was counted a few times. The chain couples TRBV11-3 to TRBJ2-1; 7 nucleotides line up with TRBD2. Germline trimming cut 4 bases from V and 13 bases from J; bases unmatched to any gene: 13. The germline gives CDR1 SGHNT, CDR2 YENEEA. This CDR3 contains 14 residues. The CDR3 loop is CASSSGPISGGQFF. The CDR3 DNA is TGTGCCAGCAGCTCCGGCCCGATATCGGGAGGACAGTTCTTC.

CDR3 amino acids: CASRGGAREQYF. CDR3 nucleotide sequence: TGTGCCAGCAGGGGGGGGGCTCGGGAGCAGTACTTC. The gene calls are TRBV6-5 and TRBJ2-7; D is possibly TRBD2 (7 bases). Between the trimmed V and J ends, which lost 6 bases and 7 bases, there was a span of 13 bases. CDR3 size: 12 residues. CDR1 is MNHEY, CDR2 SVGAGI, per germline.

The rearrangement joins TRBV28 to TRBJ2-1; maybe TRBD1 (6 bases). V lost 5 bases to trimming and J lost 9 bases, with 11 bases between them. The CDR3 totals 12 residues. Germline V gene data show CDR1 as MDHEN and CDR2 as SYDVKM. The CDR3 DNA is TGTGCCAGCAGTCACAGGGTGAGTGAGCAGTTCTTC. Translation: CASSHRVSEQFF.

The J gene is TRBJ1-1, the V gene TRBV11-2; D is uncertain. This CDR3 contains 16 residues. CDR1 is SGHAT and CDR2 is FQNNGV in the germline V gene. V lost 4 bases and J lost 3, with 18 bases in between. CDR3 DNA sequence: TGTGCCAGCAGCTATATGCTCTTAGGTGTGGACACTGAAGCTTTCTTT. Translating it yields CASSYMLLGVDTEAFF.

This clone was detected only a few times. The rearrangement uses TRBV28 and TRBJ2-5; 11 nucleotides line up with TRBD2. J lost 2 bases, V lost 4 bases, and 3 bases had no gene match. This CDR3 has 15 residues. Germline CDR1 and CDR2: MDHEN and SYDVKM. CDR3 sequence (DNA): TGTGCCAGCAGTTCCCTAGCGGGGGGACAAGAGACCCAGTACTTC. Residues: CASSSLAGGQETQYF.

V gene TRBV7-2 combines with J gene TRBJ2-7, with 8 bases that match TRBD1. V lost 5 bases to trimming and J lost 3 bases; unmatched junction nucleotides: 3. The CDR3 extends over 13 amino acids. Per the germline V gene, CDR1 is SGHTA and CDR2 is FQGNSA. CDR3 bases: TGTGCCAGCAGCCGGACAGGGCTCTACGAGCAGTACTTC. It translates to CASSRTGLYEQYF.

CDR3 nucleotides: TGTGCCAGCAGCTTATACGTGGGCAGTGGCTATGGCTACACCTTC. Amino acids: CASSLYVGSGYGYTF. The rearrangement links TRBV7-6 to TRBJ1-2; D not certain. V shed 2 bases and J shed 4 bases, with 14 bases lying between them. The CDR3 consists of 15 residues. Looked up from germline, CDR1 is SGHVS and CDR2 is FNYEAQ.

The chain joins TRBV7-8 to TRBJ1-5, with D unresolved. The length of the CDR3 is 15 residues. CDR1 is SGHVS and CDR2 is FQNEAQ in the germline V gene. V was clipped by 3 bases and J by 3 bases, with 12 bases between them. The CDR3 protein is CASSFLTDFNQPQHF. DNA for the CDR3: TGTGCCAGCAGCTTCTTGACGGACTTCAATCAGCCCCAGCATTTT.

In its sample, this clone was seen a few times. The gene calls are TRBV19 and TRBJ1-1, with D possibly being TRBD1 (5 bases). Germline CDR1 LNHDA, CDR2 SQIVND (reference sequence). CDR3 length: 16 amino acids. Trimming pared 8 bases from V and 0 bases from J, leaving 19 bases between. CDR3 nucleotide sequence: TGTGCCAGTCTCCGTCGGGGCGCTACCATGAACACTGAAGCTTTCTTT. This gives the protein CASLRRGATMNTEAFF.

The chain is built from TRBV10-3 and TRBJ1-5, with D possibly being TRBD1 (6 bases). The CDR3 loop spans 13 amino acids. V was shortened by 6 bases and J by 3 bases, with 9 bases between the two germline ends. Per germline, CDR1 ENHRY and CDR2 SYGVKD. In DNA form, the CDR3 reads TGTGCCATCAGGCAGGGGTTCAATCAGCCCCAGCATTTT. Residues: CAIRQGFNQPQHF.

J is TRBJ1-4 and V is TRBV11-2, with 8 bases matching TRBD1. Trimming at V came to 6 bases and at J to 3 bases, leaving 9 bases not matched to a gene. In germline, CDR1 is SGHAT, CDR2 FQNNGV. CDR3 size: 16 residues. The DNA for the CDR3 is TGTGCCAGCAGTCAACGGGGACAGGTTTCTAATGAAAAACTGTTTTTT. Its protein is CASSQRGQVSNEKLFF.

The chain carries TRBV5-1 and TRBJ2-5, with D maybe TRBD2 (5 bases). Germline V gives CDR1 SGHRS, CDR2 YFSETQ. Deletions cut 2 bases from V and 4 bases from J, with 15 bases between. This CDR3 has 15 residues. CDR3 protein: CASSLGRYEGETQYF. DNA of the CDR3: TGCGCCAGCAGCTTAGGGAGATACGAGGGAGAGACCCAGTACTTC.

This CDR3 reads CLVRGNTIYF. CDR3 DNA sequence: TGCCTGGTACGAGGAAACACCATATATTTT. V gene TRBV5-1 combines with J gene TRBJ1-3; D remains ambiguous. Per the germline V gene, CDR1 is SGHRS and CDR2 is YFSETQ. The CDR3 is 10 amino acids.

The chain joins TRBV18 to TRBJ2-1; 11 positions agree with TRBD1. This CDR3 contains 16 residues. Germline trimming cut 1 base from V and 7 bases from J; bases unmatched to any gene: 6. Germline values: CDR1 KGHSH, CDR2 LQKENI. The DNA of the CDR3 is TGTGCCAGCTCACCACTCCGGGACAGGGGGGGGAATGAGCAGTTCTTC. This encodes CASSPLRDRGGNEQFF. The full variable domain, completed using reference TRBV18 and TRBJ2-1, is NAGVMQNPRHLVRRRGQEARLRCSPMKGHSHVYWYRQLPEEGLKFMVYLQKENIIDESGMPKERFSAEFPKEGPSILRIQQVVRGDSAAYFCASSPLRDRGGNEQFFGPGTRLTVL.